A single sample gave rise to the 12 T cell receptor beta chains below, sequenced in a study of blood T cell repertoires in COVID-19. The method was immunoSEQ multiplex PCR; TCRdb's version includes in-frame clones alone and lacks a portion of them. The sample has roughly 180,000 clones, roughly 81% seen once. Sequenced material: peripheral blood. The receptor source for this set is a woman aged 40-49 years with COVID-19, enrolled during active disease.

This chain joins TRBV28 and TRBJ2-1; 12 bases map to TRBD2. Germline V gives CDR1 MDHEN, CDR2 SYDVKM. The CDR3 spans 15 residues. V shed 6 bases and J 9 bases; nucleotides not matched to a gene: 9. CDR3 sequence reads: CASRKRLAGAGEQFF. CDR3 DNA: TGTGCCAGCAGAAAGCGACTAGCGGGAGCGGGTGAGCAGTTCTTC.

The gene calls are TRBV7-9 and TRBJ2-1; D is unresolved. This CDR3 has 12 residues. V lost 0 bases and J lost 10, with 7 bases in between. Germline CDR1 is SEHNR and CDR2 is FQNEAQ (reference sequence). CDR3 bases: TGTGCCAGCAGCTTAGCACCTCAGGAGCAGTTCTTC. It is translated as CASSLAPQEQFF. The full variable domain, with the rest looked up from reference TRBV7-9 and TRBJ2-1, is DTGVSQNPRHKITKRGQNVTFRCDPISEHNRLYWYRQTLGQGPEFLTYFQNEAQLEKSRLLSDRFSAERPKGSFSTLEIQRTEQGDSAMYLCASSLAPQEQFFGPGTRLTVL.

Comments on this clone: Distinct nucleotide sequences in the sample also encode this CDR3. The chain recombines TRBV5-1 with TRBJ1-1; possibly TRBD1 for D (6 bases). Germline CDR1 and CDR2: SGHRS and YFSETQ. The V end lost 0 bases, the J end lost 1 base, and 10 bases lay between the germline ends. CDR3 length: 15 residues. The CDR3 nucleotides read TGCGCCAGCAGCTTGGGTACAGGGACGAACACTGAAGCTTTCTTT. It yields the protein CASSLGTGTNTEAFF. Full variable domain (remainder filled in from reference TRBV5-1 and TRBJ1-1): KAGVTQTPRYLIKTRGQQVTLSCSPISGHRSVSWYQQTPGQGLQFLFEYFSETQRNKGNFPGRFSGRQFSNSRSEMNVSTLELGDSALYLCASSLGTGTNTEAFFGQGTRLTVV.

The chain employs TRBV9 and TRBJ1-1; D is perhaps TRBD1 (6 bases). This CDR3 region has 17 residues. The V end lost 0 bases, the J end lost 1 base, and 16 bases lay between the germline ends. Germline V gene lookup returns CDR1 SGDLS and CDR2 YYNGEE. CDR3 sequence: CASSVGPGVGRNTEAFF. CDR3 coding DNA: TGTGCCAGCAGCGTAGGTCCAGGGGTGGGGAGGAACACTGAAGCTTTCTTT.

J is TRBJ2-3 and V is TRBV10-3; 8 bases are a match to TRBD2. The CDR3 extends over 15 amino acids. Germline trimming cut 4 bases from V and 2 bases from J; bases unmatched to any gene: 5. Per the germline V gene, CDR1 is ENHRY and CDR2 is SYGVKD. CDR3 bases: TGTGCCATCAGTGTAGGCGGGGGGAACACAGATACGCAGTATTTT. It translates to CAISVGGGNTDTQYF.

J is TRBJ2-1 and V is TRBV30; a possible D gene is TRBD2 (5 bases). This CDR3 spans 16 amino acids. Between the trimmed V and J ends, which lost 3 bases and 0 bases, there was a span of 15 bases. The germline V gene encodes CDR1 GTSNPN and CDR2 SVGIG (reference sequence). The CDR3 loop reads CAWSRGPSHSYNEQFF. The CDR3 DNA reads TGTGCCTGGAGCCGGGGTCCGTCCCACTCCTACAATGAGCAGTTCTTC. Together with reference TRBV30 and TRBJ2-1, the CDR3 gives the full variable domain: SQTIHQWPATLVQPVGSPLSLECTVEGTSNPNLYWYRQAAGRGLQLLFYSVGIGQISSEVPQNLSASRPQDRQFILSSKKLLLSDSGFYLCAWSRGPSHSYNEQFFGPGTRLTVL.

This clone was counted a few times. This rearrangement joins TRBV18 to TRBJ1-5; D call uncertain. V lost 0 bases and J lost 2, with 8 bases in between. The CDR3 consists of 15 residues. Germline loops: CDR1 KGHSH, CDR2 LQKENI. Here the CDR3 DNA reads TGTGCCAGCTCACCACCGGGCGGGGGCAATCAGCCCCAGCATTTT. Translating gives CASSPPGGGNQPQHF. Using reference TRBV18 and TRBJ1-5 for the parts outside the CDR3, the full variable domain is NAGVMQNPRHLVRRRGQEARLRCSPMKGHSHVYWYRQLPEEGLKFMVYLQKENIIDESGMPKERFSAEFPKEGPSILRIQQVVRGDSAAYFCASSPPGGGNQPQHFGDGTRLSIL.

CDR3 loop: CASSDSVGRGETQYF. Written as DNA, the CDR3 is TGCGCCAGCAGTGACTCGGTCGGGAGGGGGGAGACCCAGTACTTC. The chain combines TRBV10-2 with TRBJ2-5; 8 bases fit TRBD2. This CDR3 has 15 residues. V lost 3 bases and J lost 5; bases outside the gene matches: 8. Looked up from germline, CDR1 is WSHSY and CDR2 is SAAADI.

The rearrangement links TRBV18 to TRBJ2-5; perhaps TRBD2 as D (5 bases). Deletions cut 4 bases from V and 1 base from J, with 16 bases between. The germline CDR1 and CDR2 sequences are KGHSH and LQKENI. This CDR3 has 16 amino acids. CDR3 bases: TGTGCCAGCTCACAGCAACTAGGTTCGGGCCAAGAGACCCAGTACTTC. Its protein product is CASSQQLGSGQETQYF.

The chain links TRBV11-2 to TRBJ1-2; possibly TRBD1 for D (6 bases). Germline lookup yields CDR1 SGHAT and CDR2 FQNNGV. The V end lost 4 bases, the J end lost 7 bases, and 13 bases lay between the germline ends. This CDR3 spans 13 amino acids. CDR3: CASSSTGLGGYTF. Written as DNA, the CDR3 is TGTGCCAGCAGCTCTACAGGGTTGGGTGGCTACACCTTC.

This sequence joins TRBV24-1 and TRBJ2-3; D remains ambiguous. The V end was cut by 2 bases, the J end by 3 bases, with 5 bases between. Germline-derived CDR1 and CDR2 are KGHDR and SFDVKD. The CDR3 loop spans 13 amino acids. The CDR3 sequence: CATSDSRTDTQYF. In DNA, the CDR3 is TGTGCCACCAGTGATTCCCGGACAGATACGCAGTATTTT.

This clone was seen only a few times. The CDR3 reads CASSADGGAYEQYV. The CDR3 coding sequence is TGTGCCAGCAGCGCCGACGGGGGAGCCTACGAGCAGTACGTC. J is TRBJ2-7 and V is TRBV11-2; possible D gene TRBD2, 6 bases. V lost 5 bases to trimming and J lost 2 bases, with 13 bases between them. Germline-derived CDR1 and CDR2 are SGHAT and FQNNGV. This CDR3 has 14 residues.